Each of the 7 T cell receptor beta chains below was sequenced from the same sample in a study of cytomegalovirus exposure and HLA in healthy donors. The PCR employed 60 Vbeta primers together with 13 Jbeta primers. The data were produced by immunoSEQ multiplex PCR, yet TCRdb's version contains in-frame clones alone and is incomplete. The repertoire holds some 150,000 clones, with about 84% as singletons. Sequenced: PBMCs. These receptor sequences come from a man aged 45-60 years in good health and CMV-seronegative.

V gene TRBV6-1 combines with J gene TRBJ2-7; unclear D gene. The germline gives CDR1 MNHNS, CDR2 SASEGT. This CDR3 is 12 amino acids long. V was pared by 6 bases and J by 2 bases, with 8 bases between. CDR3 DNA sequence: TGTGCCAGCAGCGAGATGACCTACGAGCAGTACTTC. Protein sequence: CASSEMTYEQYF.

The gene calls are TRBV13 and TRBJ1-1, with 9 nucleotides matching TRBD1. Germline V gives CDR1 PRHDT, CDR2 FYEKMQ (reference sequence). CDR3 length: 15 residues. Trimming cost V 4 bases and J 1 base; bases outside gene matches: 4. The DNA of the CDR3 is TGTGCCAGCAGCTCGACAGGGGGATCGAACACTGAAGCTTTCTTT. Translated: CASSSTGGSNTEAFF.

The chain uses TRBV19 and TRBJ2-3; 7 bases align to TRBD2. This CDR3 has 14 residues. Germline V gene lookup returns CDR1 LNHDA and CDR2 SQIVND (reference sequence). Trimming took 4 bases from V and 2 from J; bases not matched to a gene: 3. CDR3 DNA: TGTGCCAGTAGTACTAGCGGCATCACAGATACGCAGTATTTT. It codes for CASSTSGITDTQYF.

The rearrangement uses TRBV2 and TRBJ2-1; TRBD1 agrees at 11 bases. CDR3 length: 15 residues. CDR1 is SNHLY and CDR2 is FYNNEI in the germline V gene. The trim removed 6 bases at V and 7 bases at J, leaving 8 bases unmatched. CDR3 protein: CASSLGQGAGNEQFF. The CDR3 DNA reads TGTGCCAGCAGCCTAGGACAGGGGGCTGGGAATGAGCAGTTCTTC.

This chain connects TRBV19 to TRBJ2-7, with a possible D match to TRBD1 (6 bases). This CDR3 has 14 residues. V was trimmed by 5 bases and J by 2 bases, leaving 13 bases between them. Germline V gene lookup returns CDR1 LNHDA and CDR2 SQIVND (reference sequence). The CDR3: CASSLNQGPYEQYF. The CDR3 nucleotides read TGTGCCAGTAGTTTGAATCAGGGGCCCTACGAGCAGTACTTC.

The rearrangement links TRBV6-1 to TRBJ1-1, with TRBD1 identical over 10 bases. The CDR3 is 14 residues long. Germline V gene lookup returns CDR1 MNHNS and CDR2 SASEGT. Trimming took 7 bases from V and 5 from J; bases not matched to a gene: 7. The CDR3 bases are TGTGCCAGCACCCCGGACAGGGGGGGGACTGAAGCTTTCTTT. Its translation: CASTPDRGGTEAFF.

The chain employs TRBV5-4 and TRBJ1-5; TRBD1 aligns across 7 bases. CDR1 and CDR2 from the germline V gene are SGHNT and YYREEE (reference sequence). The CDR3 covers 14 residues. Germline trimming cut 4 bases from V and 3 bases from J; bases unmatched to any gene: 4. The CDR3 DNA sequence: TGTGCCAGCAGCCTGGACAGGAACAATCAGCCCCAGCATTTT. This sequence encodes CASSLDRNNQPQHF.